This is a list of T cell receptor beta chains from one sample in a study of identical twins. One entry per CDR3 protein, called by TCRdb with MiXCR from the 5' RACE reads. The table has more than 350,000 distinct CDR3 sequences, approximately 8.8% seen once; the top ten hold 8% to 10%. Sequencing was performed on naive T cells sorted from blood. The receptors shown here come from a woman in her 50s in good health. Both conserved end residues are part of each CDR3. D genes are given only for firm matches. Some rows have no size entry. The others give once, few or many, or a class for an expanded clone.

d_call,j_call,v_call,clone_size,cdr3_aa,cdr3_nt
.,TRBJ2-1,TRBV19,few,CASTRGLSYNEQFF,TGTGCCAGTACACGGGGTCTCTCCTACAATGAGCAGTTCTTC
TRBD1,TRBJ1-1,TRBV5-6,few,CASSWTGGEAFF,TGTGCCAGCAGTTGGACAGGGGGTGAAGCTTTCTTT
TRBD1,TRBJ1-1,TRBV10-3,few,CATINPGGKIDTEAFF,TGTGCCACCATCAATCCAGGGGGTAAAATTGACACTGAAGCTTTCTTT
.,TRBJ1-6,TRBV29-1,many,CSVAGPGNSPLHF,TGCAGCGTTGCGGGACCCGGGAATTCACCCCTCCACTTT
.,TRBJ1-6,TRBV12-3/TRBV12-4,few,CASSLLDNSPLHF,TGTGCCAGCAGTTTACTGGATAATTCACCCCTCCACTTT
.,TRBJ2-1,TRBV24-1,many,CATSDLTEQFF,TGTGCCACCAGTGATTTGACGGAGCAGTTCTTC
TRBD1,TRBJ2-1,TRBV5-5,many,CASQTGENYNEQFF,TGTGCCAGCCAGACAGGGGAAAACTACAATGAGCAGTTCTTC
TRBD1,TRBJ1-4,TRBV18,.,CASSPTRQGGIEKLFF,TGTGCCAGCTCACCTACCAGACAGGGAGGGATTGAAAAACTGTTTTTT
.,TRBJ1-5,TRBV29-1,few,CSVVDGSNQPQHF,TGCAGCGTTGTTGATGGGAGCAATCAGCCCCAGCATTTT
TRBD2,TRBJ2-2,TRBV24-1,few,CATSDPQAGRSGELFF,TGTGCCACCAGTGATCCGCAAGCGGGAAGAAGCGGGGAGCTGTTTTTT
.,TRBJ2-1,TRBV24-1,many,CATSDQAYNEQFF,TGTGCCACCAGCGATCAGGCCTACAATGAGCAGTTCTTC
.,TRBJ2-6,TRBV6-2/TRBV6-3,.,CASTLAGMSGANVLTF,TGTGCCAGCACCCTCGCCGGGATGTCTGGGGCCAACGTCCTGACTTTC
TRBD2,TRBJ2-1,TRBV14,few,CASSRTIPGLAFDEQFF,TGTGCCAGCAGCCGAACGATACCGGGACTAGCGTTCGATGAGCAGTTCTTC
TRBD2,TRBJ2-1,TRBV24-1,many,CATSDLGLADLVDEQFF,TGTGCCACCAGTGATTTGGGACTAGCGGATCTGGTAGATGAGCAGTTCTTC
TRBD1,TRBJ1-6,TRBV20-1,many,CSAPSGTANPPLHF,TGCAGTGCCCCCTCCGGGACAGCTAATCCACCCCTCCACTTT
TRBD1,TRBJ2-7,TRBV2,many,CASSEEGQGPYEQYF,TGTGCCAGCAGTGAAGAGGGACAGGGCCCCTACGAGCAGTACTTC
.,TRBJ2-3,TRBV12-5,few,CASGFSGRTDTQYF,TGTGCTAGTGGTTTCTCGGGTCGCACAGATACGCAGTATTTT
.,TRBJ2-6,TRBV7-9,.,CASSLPPGDSGANVLTF,TGTGCCAGCAGCTTACCCCCAGGAGACTCTGGGGCCAACGTCCTGACTTTC
.,TRBJ2-2,TRBV9,many,CASSPGAATGELFF,TGTGCCAGCAGCCCCGGTGCGGCCACCGGGGAGCTGTTTTTT
.,TRBJ2-5,TRBV12-3/TRBV12-4,many,CASSFRGGHETQYF,TGTGCCAGCAGTTTTAGGGGAGGTCATGAGACCCAGTACTTC
.,TRBJ2-7,TRBV5-1,.,CASSLAPVYEQYF,TGCGCCAGCAGCTTGGCACCCGTCTACGAGCAGTACTTC
.,TRBJ2-1,TRBV12-3/TRBV12-4,.,CASSLVRTTSGYFYEQFF,TGTGCCAGCAGTTTAGTGAGGACTACTAGTGGGTATTTTTATGAGCAGTTCTTC
TRBD1,TRBJ2-5,TRBV3-1,few,CASSQGDRDLQETQYF,TGTGCCAGCAGCCAAGGGGACAGGGACTTACAAGAGACCCAGTACTTC
.,TRBJ2-2,TRBV19,.,CASSLHAGLNGELFF,TGTGCCAGCTCCCTCCATGCAGGGTTGAACGGGGAGCTGTTTTTT
.,TRBJ2-7,TRBV9,.,CASSRGDPTSEQYF,TGTGCCAGCTCAAGAGGGGACCCCACCAGCGAGCAGTACTTC
TRBD2,TRBJ2-1,TRBV5-1,few,CASSLGRRLAGGQFF,TGCGCCAGCAGCCTCGGACGGCGACTAGCGGGAGGGCAGTTCTTC
TRBD1,TRBJ2-5,TRBV29-1,.,CSVGQGRVGEETQYF,TGCAGCGTGGGACAGGGTCGAGTGGGAGAAGAGACCCAGTACTTC
.,TRBJ2-1,TRBV12-3/TRBV12-4,many,CASTQSTGPQFF,TGTGCCAGCACCCAATCCACGGGGCCTCAGTTCTTC
.,TRBJ2-1,TRBV7-6,few,CASSLALQVTGASYNEQFF,TGTGCCAGCAGCTTAGCCTTACAGGTAACGGGAGCTTCCTACAATGAGCAGTTCTTC
TRBD1,TRBJ1-6,TRBV25-1,few,CASKEGATNSPLHF,TGTGCCAGCAAAGAGGGGGCAACGAATTCACCCCTCCACTTT
.,TRBJ2-5,TRBV4-1,many,CASSQAQGSGETQYF,TGCGCCAGCAGCCAAGCGCAGGGTTCTGGAGAGACCCAGTACTTC
.,TRBJ2-7,TRBV27,many,CASRIKQGKSSYEQYF,TGTGCCAGCAGAATTAAACAGGGCAAAAGCTCCTACGAGCAGTACTTC
.,TRBJ2-7,TRBV5-5,.,CASSFSPASTYEQYF,TGTGCCAGCAGCTTCTCTCCAGCCTCAACTTACGAGCAGTACTTC
.,TRBJ1-6,TRBV14,.,CASSQELKVSPLHF,TGTGCCAGCAGCCAAGAATTGAAGGTTTCACCCCTCCACTTT
.,TRBJ2-6,TRBV30,.,CAWSLGGANVLTF,TGTGCCTGGAGCCTAGGGGGGGCCAACGTCCTGACTTTC
TRBD1,TRBJ1-1,TRBV11-2,.,CASSSTGWVEAFF,TGTGCCAGCAGCTCGACAGGGTGGGTTGAAGCTTTCTTT
.,TRBJ1-1,TRBV5-1,many,CASRARDFNTEAFF,TGCGCCAGCAGGGCCAGGGATTTCAACACTGAAGCTTTCTTT
TRBD2,TRBJ2-7,TRBV5-1,few,CASSPPRGVYEQYF,TGCGCCAGCAGCCCCCCGCGGGGGGTGTACGAGCAGTACTTC
.,TRBJ1-6,TRBV7-9,.,CASSLLSYNSPLHF,TGTGCCAGCAGCTTACTCTCCTATAATTCACCCCTCCACTTT
TRBD1,TRBJ2-7,TRBV24-1,many,CATSAGGSSYEQYF,TGTGCCACCAGTGCAGGGGGCAGCTCCTACGAGCAGTACTTC
.,TRBJ1-1,TRBV29-1,.,CSVETQGPTEAFF,TGCAGCGTTGAAACCCAGGGCCCCACTGAAGCTTTCTTT
.,TRBJ2-7,TRBV28,.,CASSLGGGPYEQYF,TGTGCCAGCAGCCTCGGGGGCGGACCCTACGAGCAGTACTTC
.,TRBJ2-2,TRBV7-3,.,CASSSRERGELFF,TGTGCCAGCAGCTCAAGGGAGCGCGGGGAGCTGTTTTTT
.,TRBJ1-2,TRBV20-1,few,CSARDRDGYPF,TGCAGTGCTAGAGACCGGGATGGCTACCCCTTC
.,TRBJ2-5,TRBV7-9,.,CASSRSVEEQETQYF,TGTGCCAGCAGCCGCTCCGTTGAAGAACAAGAGACCCAGTACTTC
TRBD2,TRBJ2-1,TRBV5-1,many,CASRQTSGRTYNEQFF,TGCGCCAGCAGGCAGACTAGCGGGCGTACCTACAATGAGCAGTTCTTC